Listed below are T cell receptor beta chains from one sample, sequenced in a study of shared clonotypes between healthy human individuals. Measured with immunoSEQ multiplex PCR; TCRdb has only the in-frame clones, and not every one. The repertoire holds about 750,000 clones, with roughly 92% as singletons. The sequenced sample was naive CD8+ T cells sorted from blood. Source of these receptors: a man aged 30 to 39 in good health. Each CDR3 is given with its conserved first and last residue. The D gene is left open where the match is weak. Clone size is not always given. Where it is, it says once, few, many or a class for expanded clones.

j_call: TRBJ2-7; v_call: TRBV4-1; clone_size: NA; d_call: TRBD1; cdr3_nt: TGCGCCAGCGGTGGAGATGGACAGGGGGCCGACGAGCAGTACTTC; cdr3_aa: CASGGDGQGADEQYF
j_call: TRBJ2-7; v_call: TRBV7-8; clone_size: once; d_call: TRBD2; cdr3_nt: TGTGCCAGCAGCGGTCTAGCGGGAGGAGATGAGCAGTACTTC; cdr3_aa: CASSGLAGGDEQYF
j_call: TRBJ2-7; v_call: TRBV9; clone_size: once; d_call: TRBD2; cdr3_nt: TGTGCCAGCAGCGTAGAGTCGGCGGGGACTAGCGAAACCTACGAGCAGTACTTC; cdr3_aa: CASSVESAGTSETYEQYF
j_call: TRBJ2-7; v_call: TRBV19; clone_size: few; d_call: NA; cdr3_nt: TGTGCCAGTAGTATCCGGGTTCTCTACGAGCAGTACTTC; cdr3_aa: CASSIRVLYEQYF
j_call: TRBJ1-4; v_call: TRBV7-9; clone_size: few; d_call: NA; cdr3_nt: TGTGCCAGCAGCTCGACAATTATGGGAAAACTGTTTTTT; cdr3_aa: CASSSTIMGKLFF
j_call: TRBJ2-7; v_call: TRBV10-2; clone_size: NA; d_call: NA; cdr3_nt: TGCGCCAGCGGAGATTTAGAGAGTCTCTACGAGCAGTACTTC; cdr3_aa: CASGDLESLYEQYF
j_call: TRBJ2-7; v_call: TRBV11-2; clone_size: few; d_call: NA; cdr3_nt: TGTGCCAGCAGCTTATCCGATAGCGTCTACGAGCAGTACTTC; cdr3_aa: CASSLSDSVYEQYF
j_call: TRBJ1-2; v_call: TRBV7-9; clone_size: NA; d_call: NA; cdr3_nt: TGTGCCAGCAGCTTAGCCCCCGGGGGCAGGCATGGCTACACCTTC; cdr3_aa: CASSLAPGGRHGYTF
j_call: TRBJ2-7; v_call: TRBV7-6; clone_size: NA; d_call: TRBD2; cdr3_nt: TGTGCCAGCAGCTCCCCAACCGGGACTAGCGGGACCCAGGCCTACGAGCAGTACTTC; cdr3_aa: CASSSPTGTSGTQAYEQYF
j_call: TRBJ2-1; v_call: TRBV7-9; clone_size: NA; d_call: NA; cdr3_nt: TGTGCCAGCAGCCGAGAATATGGGATGCAGTTCTTC; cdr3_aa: CASSREYGMQFF
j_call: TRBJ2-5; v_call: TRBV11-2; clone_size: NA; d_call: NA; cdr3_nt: TGTGCCAGCAGCCAACCCTGGGCACATGATACCCAGTACTTC; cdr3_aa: CASSQPWAHDTQYF
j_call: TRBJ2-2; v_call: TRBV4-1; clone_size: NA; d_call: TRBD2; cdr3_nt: TGCGCCAGCAGCCAACAAGCGCCTAGCGGGCCCTTCACCGGGGAGCTGTTTTTT; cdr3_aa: CASSQQAPSGPFTGELFF
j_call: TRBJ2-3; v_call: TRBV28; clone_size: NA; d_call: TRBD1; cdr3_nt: TGTGCCAGCAGTCCCACAGGGGGGAGTTGGACAGATACGCAGTATTTT; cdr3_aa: CASSPTGGSWTDTQYF
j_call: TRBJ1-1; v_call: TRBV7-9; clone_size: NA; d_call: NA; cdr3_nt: TGTGCCAGCAGCCGACAGGACAGAATAACGGAAGCTTTCTTT; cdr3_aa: CASSRQDRITEAFF
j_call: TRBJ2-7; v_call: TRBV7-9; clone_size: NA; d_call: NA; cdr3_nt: TGTGCCAGCAGCCCTAGGGTGGGTTCCTACGAGCAGTACTTC; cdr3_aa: CASSPRVGSYEQYF
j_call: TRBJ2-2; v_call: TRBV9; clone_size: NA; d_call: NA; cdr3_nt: TGTGCCAGCAGCGTAGTCTCGGACCCTGGGAACACCGGGGAGCTGTTTTTT; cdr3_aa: CASSVVSDPGNTGELFF
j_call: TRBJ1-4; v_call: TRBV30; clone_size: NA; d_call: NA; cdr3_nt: TGTGCCTGGAGTGGCGGACACCGTGAAAAACTGTTTTTT; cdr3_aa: CAWSGGHREKLFF
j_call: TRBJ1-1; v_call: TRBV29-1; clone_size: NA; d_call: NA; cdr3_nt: TGCAGCGCAATGCCCCCCGGGGGGTACACTGAAGCTTTCTTT; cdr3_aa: CSAMPPGGYTEAFF
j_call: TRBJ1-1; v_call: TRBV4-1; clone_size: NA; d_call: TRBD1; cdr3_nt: TGCGCCAGCAGCCTCAGGACAGGGATCCCTGAAGCTTTCTTT; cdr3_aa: CASSLRTGIPEAFF